The entry that follows covers one T cell receptor beta chain sequence. Antigen specificity is unknown. PCR involved 60 Vbeta and 13 Jbeta primers. Some clones are missing from TCRdb's copy, which holds only in-frame ones; the method was immunoSEQ multiplex PCR. This sample lists 100,000 to 150,000 clones; its ten largest clones have more than 1.5%. The length of the CDR3 is 14 residues. Trimming removed 5 bases from V and 4 bases from J; junction bases left unmatched: 6. The germline CDR1 and CDR2 sequences are MNHEY and SVGAGI. These data belong to a study of cytomegalovirus exposure and HLA in healthy donors. Regarding the study as a whole: Listed as cytomegalovirus-associated were 150 to 200 TCR beta chains. TCR beta chain V- and J-gene trimming was linked, in a later analysis, to a missense variant in DCLRE1C. TCR beta V segments were, for the most part, productive about 87% or about 30% of the time in an earlier analysis.

The sample was PBMCs. V and J are TRBV6-5 and TRBJ2-3; 7 bases are shared with TRBD1. The sequence was collected from a man younger than 35 in good health and CMV-seronegative. CDR3 sequence (DNA): TGTGCCAGCAGTCAGCGGACAGGTCCAGATACGCAGTATTTT. This translates into CASSQRTGPDTQYF.